This T cell receptor beta chain was captured in a study of T-cell reconstitution after alpha-beta-depleted transplantation in children. Findings of the study overall: One year after transplant, T-cell counts and diversity came mostly from newly produced T cells. It was reported that alpha-beta T cells came from several hundred expanded graft clones (about two months after transplant). Several patients had high TCRbeta diversity at day 60; it came from surviving recipient T cells and thymic progenitors.

In the case of this clonotype: Antigen unknown.

Per germline, CDR1 SGHVS and CDR2 FQNEAQ. This CDR3 is built from 15 residues. V lost 1 base to trimming and J lost 6 bases; unmatched junction nucleotides: 4. Construction of the TCRbeta library involved unique molecular identifiers. MiXCR, run by TCRdb on the PCR reads, gives a single entry per CDR3 protein. The sample lists over 400,000 distinct CDR3 sequences, 43% seen once, with roughly a quarter in the top ten. Sequencing was performed on PBMCs, taken before TCRalphabeta/CD19-depleted stem cell transplant. The chain has TRBV7-8 and TRBJ2-2, with 8 bases aligning to TRBD2. This TCR came from a girl aged 2 to 9 with aplastic anemia, due to receive a stem cell transplant. CDR3 amino acids: CASSLESGRAGELFF. In nucleotides, the CDR3 is TGTGCCAGCAGCTTAGAGAGCGGGAGAGCCGGGGAGCTGTTTTTT.